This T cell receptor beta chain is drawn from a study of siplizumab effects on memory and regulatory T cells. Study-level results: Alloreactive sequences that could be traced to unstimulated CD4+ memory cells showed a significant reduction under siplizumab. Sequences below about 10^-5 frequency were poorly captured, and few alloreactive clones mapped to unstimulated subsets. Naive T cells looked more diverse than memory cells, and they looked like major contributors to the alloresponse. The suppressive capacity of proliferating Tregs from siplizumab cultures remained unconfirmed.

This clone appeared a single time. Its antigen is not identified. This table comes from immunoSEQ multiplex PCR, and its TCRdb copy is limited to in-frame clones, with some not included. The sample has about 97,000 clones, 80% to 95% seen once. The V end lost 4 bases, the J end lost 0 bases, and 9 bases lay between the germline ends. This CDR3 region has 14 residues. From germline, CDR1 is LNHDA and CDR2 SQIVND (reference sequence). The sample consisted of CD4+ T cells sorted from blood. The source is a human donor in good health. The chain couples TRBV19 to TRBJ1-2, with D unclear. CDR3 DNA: TGTGCCAGTAGTACCAGACGGACTAACTATGGCTACACCTTC. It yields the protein CASSTRRTNYGYTF.